This T cell receptor (beta chain) derives from a study of lymphopenia after photon versus proton radiotherapy. General study results and limits: In patients who died, overall survival fell as post-nadir TCR diversity dropped more. Relative stability marked proton patients; photon patients lost diversity and naive cells. Oligoclonal CD8+ Temra expansion after nadir drove photon patients' diversity drop. Only patients who died were analyzed for survival; proton advantage is unproven.

The J segment lost 5 bases and the V segment lost 8 bases, leaving 3 bases of the junction unmatched. The germline V gene has CDR1 MNHEY and CDR2 SVGAGI. This CDR3 has 12 residues. For this clone: Antigen unknown.

TCRdb's table, derived via immunoSEQ multiplex PCR, lists solely in-frame clones and lacks some. Among 23,000 or so clones, around 90% were seen once, and the ten largest hold roughly a fifth. The clonotype was recovered from a middle-aged man with gastric cancer. This sequence joins TRBV6-5 and TRBJ2-5, with 9 bases matching TRBD1. The sample in question was peripheral blood, obtained from a patient treated with photon-based radiotherapy. The CDR3 sequence is CASRTGEETQYF. For the CDR3, the DNA is TGTGCCAGCCGGACAGGGGAGGAGACCCAGTACTTC.